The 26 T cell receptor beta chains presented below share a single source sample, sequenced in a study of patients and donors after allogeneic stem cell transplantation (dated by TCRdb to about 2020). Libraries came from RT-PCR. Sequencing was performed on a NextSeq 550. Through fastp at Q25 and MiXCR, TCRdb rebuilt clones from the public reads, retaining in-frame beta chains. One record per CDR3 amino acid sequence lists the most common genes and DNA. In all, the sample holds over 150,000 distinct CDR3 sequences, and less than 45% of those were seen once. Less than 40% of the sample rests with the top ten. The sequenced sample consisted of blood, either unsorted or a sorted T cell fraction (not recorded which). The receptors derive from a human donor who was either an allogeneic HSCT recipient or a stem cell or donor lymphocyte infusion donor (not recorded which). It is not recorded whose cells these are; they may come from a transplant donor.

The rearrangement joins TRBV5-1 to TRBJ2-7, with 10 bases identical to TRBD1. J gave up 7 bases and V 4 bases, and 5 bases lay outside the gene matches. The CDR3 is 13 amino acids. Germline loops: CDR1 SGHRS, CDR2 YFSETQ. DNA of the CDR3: TGCGCCAGCAGCGCGACAGGGGGCAGTGAGCAGTACTTC. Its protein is CASSATGGSEQYF.

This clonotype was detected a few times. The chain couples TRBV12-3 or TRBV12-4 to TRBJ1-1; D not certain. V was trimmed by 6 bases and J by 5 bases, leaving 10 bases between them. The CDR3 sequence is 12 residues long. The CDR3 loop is CASRPIMTEAFF. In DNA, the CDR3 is TGTGCCAGCAGGCCCATAATGACTGAAGCTTTCTTT.

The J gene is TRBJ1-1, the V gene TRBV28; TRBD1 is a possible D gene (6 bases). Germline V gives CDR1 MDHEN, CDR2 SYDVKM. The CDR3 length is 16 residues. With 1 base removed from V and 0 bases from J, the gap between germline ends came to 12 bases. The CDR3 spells CASSLYTTGVNTEAFF. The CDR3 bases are TGTGCCAGCAGTTTATATACGACAGGCGTGAACACTGAAGCTTTCTTT. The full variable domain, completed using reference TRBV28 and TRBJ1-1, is DVKVTQSSRYLVKRTGEKVFLECVQDMDHENMFWYRQDPGLGLRLIYFSYDVKMKEKGDIPEGYSVSREKKERFSLILESASTNQTSMYLCASSLYTTGVNTEAFFGQGTRLTVV.

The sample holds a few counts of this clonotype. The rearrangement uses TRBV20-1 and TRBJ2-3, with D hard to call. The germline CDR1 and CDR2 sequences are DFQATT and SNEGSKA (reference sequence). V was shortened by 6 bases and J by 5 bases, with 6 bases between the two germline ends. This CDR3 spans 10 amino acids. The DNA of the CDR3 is TGCAGTGCAGGACGAGATACGCAGTATTTT. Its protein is CSAGRDTQYF.

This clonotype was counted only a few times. CDR3 DNA: TGCGCCAGCAGCTCGAACAGGGGCTATGGCTACACCTTC. Its translation is CASSSNRGYGYTF. V is TRBV5-1 and J is TRBJ1-2; 7 positions match TRBD1. Unmatched junction bases numbered 3, after V lost 3 bases and J lost 4 bases. Germline V lookup: CDR1 SGHRS, CDR2 YFSETQ. The CDR3 consists of 13 residues.

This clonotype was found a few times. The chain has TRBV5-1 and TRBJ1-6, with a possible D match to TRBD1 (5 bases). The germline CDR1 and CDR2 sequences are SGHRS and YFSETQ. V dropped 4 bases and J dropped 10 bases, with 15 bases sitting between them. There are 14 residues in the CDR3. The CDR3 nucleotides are TGCGCCAGCAGCCCCGACAGCTTAGGATCACCCCTCCACTTT. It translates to CASSPDSLGSPLHF.

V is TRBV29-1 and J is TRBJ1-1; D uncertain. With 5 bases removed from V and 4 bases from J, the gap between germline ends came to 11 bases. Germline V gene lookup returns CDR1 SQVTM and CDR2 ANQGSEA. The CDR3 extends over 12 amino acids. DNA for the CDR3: TGCAGCGTTATGCCCCTGGTCACTGAAGCTTTCTTT. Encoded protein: CSVMPLVTEAFF. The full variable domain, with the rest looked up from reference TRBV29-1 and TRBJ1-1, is SAVISQKPSRDICQRGTSLTIQCQVDSQVTMMFWYRQQPGQSLTLIATANQGSEATYESGFVIDKFPISRPNLTFSTLTVSNMSPEDSSIYLCSVMPLVTEAFFGQGTRLTVV.

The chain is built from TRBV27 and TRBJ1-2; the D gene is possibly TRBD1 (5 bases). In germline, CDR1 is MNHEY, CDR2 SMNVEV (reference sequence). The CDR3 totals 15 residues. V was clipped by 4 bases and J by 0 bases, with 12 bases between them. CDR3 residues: CASSSRQTSNYGYTF. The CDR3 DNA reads TGTGCCAGCAGTTCGCGACAGACCTCTAACTATGGCTACACCTTC.

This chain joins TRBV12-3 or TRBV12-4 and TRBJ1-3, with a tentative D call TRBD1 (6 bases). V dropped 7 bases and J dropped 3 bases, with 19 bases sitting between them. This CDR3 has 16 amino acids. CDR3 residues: CASTTRRQGSGNTIYF. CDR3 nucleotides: TGTGCCAGCACCACACGTCGGCAGGGGAGTGGAAACACCATATATTTT.

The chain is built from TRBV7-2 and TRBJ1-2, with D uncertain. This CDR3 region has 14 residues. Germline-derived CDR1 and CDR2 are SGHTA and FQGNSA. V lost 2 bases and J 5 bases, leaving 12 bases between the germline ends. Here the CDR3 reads CASSLSDLGYGYTF. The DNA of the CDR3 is TGTGCCAGCAGCTTATCTGATCTGGGATATGGCTACACCTTC. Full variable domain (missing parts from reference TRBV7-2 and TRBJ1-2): GAGVSQSPSNKVTEKGKDVELRCDPISGHTALYWYRQSLGQGLEFLIYFQGNSAPDKSGLPSDRFSAERTGGSVSTLTIQRTQQEDSAVYLCASSLSDLGYGYTFGSGTRLTVV.

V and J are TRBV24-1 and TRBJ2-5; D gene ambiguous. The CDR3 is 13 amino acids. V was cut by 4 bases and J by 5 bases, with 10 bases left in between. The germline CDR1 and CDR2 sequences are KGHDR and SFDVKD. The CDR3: CATSEAHGETQYF. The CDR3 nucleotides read TGTGCCACCAGTGAGGCCCATGGGGAGACCCAGTACTTC.

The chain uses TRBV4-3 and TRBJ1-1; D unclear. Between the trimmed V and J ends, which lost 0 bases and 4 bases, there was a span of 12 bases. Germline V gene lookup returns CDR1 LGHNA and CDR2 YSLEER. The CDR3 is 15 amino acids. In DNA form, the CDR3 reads TGCGCCAGCAGCCAAGAGGAGGGTCGAGCCACTGAAGCTTTCTTT. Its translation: CASSQEEGRATEAFF.

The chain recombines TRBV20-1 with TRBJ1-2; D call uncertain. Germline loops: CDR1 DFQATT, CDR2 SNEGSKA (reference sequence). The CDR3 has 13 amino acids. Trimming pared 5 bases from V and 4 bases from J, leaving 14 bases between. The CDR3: CSAWEGEFYGYTF. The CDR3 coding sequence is TGCAGTGCTTGGGAGGGAGAATTCTATGGCTACACCTTC.

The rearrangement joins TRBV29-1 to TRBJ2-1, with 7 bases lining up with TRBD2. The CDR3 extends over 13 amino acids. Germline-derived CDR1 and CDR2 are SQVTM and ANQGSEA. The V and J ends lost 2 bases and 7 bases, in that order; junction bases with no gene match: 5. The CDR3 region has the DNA TGCAGCGTTGAACGGCGGGACTATAATGAGCAGTTCTTC. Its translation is CSVERRDYNEQFF.

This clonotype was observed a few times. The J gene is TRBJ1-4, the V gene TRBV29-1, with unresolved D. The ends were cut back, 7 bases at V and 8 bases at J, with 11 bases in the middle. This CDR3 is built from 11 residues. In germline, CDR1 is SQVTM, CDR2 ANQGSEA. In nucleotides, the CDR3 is TGCAGCGCCGGGCCCCCCGAAAAACTGTTTTTT. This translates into CSAGPPEKLFF.

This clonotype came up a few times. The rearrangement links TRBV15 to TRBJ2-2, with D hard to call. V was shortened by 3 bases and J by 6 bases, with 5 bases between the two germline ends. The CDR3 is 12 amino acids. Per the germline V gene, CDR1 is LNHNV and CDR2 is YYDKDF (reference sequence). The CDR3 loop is CATSRGAGELFF. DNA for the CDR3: TGTGCCACCAGCAGGGGTGCCGGGGAGCTGTTTTTT.

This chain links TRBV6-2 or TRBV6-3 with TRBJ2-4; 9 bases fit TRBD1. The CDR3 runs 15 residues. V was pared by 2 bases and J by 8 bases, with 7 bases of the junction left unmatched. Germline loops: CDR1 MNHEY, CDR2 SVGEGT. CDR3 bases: TGTGCCAGCAGTTACCCGACAGGGGGTATGGACATTCAGTACTTC. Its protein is CASSYPTGGMDIQYF.

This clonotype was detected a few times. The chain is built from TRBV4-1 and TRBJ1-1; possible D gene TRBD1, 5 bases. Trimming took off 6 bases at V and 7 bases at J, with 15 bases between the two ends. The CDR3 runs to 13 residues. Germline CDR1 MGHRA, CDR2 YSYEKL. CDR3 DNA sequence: TGCGCCAGCAGTCCGGGCGGGGCTAGTGAAGCTTTCTTT. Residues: CASSPGGASEAFF.

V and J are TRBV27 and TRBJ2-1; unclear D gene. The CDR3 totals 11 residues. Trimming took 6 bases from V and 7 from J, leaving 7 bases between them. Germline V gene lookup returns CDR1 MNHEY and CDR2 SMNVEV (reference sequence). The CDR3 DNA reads TGTGCCAGCAGGTGGGGAAATGAGCAGTTCTTC. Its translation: CASRWGNEQFF.

The CDR3 is CASSPSGSQNNEQFF. CDR3 sequence (DNA): TGCGCCAGCAGCCCAAGCGGGAGTCAAAACAATGAGCAGTTCTTC. The V call is TRBV5-1, the J call TRBJ2-1; 8 bases map to TRBD2. CDR1 and CDR2 from the germline V gene are SGHRS and YFSETQ. After removal of 4 bases from V and 5 bases from J, the junction contained 8 bases not matched to a gene. This CDR3 is 15 amino acids long.

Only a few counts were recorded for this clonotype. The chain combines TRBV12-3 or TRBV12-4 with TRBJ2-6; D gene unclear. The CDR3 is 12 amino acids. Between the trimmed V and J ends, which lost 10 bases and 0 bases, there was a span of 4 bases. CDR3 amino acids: CAIDSGANVLTF. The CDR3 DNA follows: TGTGCCATCGACTCTGGGGCCAACGTCCTGACTTTC.

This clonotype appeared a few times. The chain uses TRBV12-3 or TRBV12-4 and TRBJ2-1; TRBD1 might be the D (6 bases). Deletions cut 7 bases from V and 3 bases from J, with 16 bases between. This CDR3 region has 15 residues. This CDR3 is CASNVRDTDYNEQFF. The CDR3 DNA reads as TGTGCCAGCAACGTCCGGGACACCGACTACAATGAGCAGTTCTTC.

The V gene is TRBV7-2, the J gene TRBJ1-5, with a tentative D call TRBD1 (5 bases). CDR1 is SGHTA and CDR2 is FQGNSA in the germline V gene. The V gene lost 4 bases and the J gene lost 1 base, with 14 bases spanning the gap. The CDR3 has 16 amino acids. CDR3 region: CASSSGQQASNQPQHF. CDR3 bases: TGTGCCAGCAGCTCTGGACAACAGGCAAGCAATCAGCCCCAGCATTTT.

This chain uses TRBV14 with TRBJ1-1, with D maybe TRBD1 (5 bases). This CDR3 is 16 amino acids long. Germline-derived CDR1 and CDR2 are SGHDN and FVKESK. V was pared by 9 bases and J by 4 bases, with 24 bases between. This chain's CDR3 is CARTEGTMGPVTEAFF. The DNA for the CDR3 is TGTGCCAGGACGGAGGGGACGATGGGGCCGGTCACTGAAGCTTTCTTT.

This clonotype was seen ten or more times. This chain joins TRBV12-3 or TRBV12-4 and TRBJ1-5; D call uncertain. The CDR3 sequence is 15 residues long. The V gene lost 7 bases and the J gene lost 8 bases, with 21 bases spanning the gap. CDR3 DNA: TGTGCCAGCACCCTTAATAGTAGGACCATCAAGCCCCAGCATTTT. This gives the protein CASTLNSRTIKPQHF.

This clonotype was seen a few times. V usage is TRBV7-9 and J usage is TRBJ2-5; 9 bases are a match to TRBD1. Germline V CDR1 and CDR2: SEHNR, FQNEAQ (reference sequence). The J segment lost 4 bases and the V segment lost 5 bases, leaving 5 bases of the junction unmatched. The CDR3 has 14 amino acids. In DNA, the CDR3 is TGTGCCAGCAGCCCGAAGGACAGGGGAGAGACCCAGTACTTC. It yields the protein CASSPKDRGETQYF.